Below, 4 T cell receptor beta chains from the same sample are listed, as sequenced in a study of blood T cell repertoires in COVID-19. Using immunoSEQ multiplex PCR, the repertoire was profiled, and TCRdb retains in-frame clones only, with some absent. The sample records a few hundred thousand clones, roughly 80% being singletons. The source material was peripheral blood. Source of these receptors: a woman between 18 and 30 years old with acute or convalescent COVID-19.

The chain uses TRBV29-1 and TRBJ2-5, with TRBD2 matching over 8 bases. The CDR3 extends over 14 amino acids. Looked up from germline, CDR1 is SQVTM and CDR2 is ANQGSEA. J lost 3 bases, V lost 2 bases, and 5 bases had no gene match. CDR3: CSVEMGLGKETQYF. CDR3 nucleotides: TGCAGCGTTGAAATGGGACTAGGAAAAGAGACCCAGTACTTC.

The chain recombines TRBV29-1 with TRBJ2-7; 10 positions match TRBD1. V was clipped by 8 bases and J by 3 bases; unmatched bases: 4. Per germline, CDR1 SQVTM and CDR2 ANQGSEA. The CDR3 loop spans 12 amino acids. CDR3 amino acids: CSFRTGGYEQYF. DNA of the CDR3: TGCAGCTTTCGGACAGGGGGCTACGAGCAGTACTTC.

The J gene is TRBJ2-7, the V gene TRBV5-1; TRBD1 matches at 11 bases. J gave up 7 bases and V 4 bases, and 10 bases lay outside the gene matches. The CDR3 consists of 15 residues. Germline V CDR1 and CDR2: SGHRS, YFSETQ. This chain's CDR3 is CASSIRDRGAGEQYF. CDR3 bases: TGCGCCAGCAGCATCAGGGACAGGGGGGCGGGGGAGCAGTACTTC.

There are a few counts of this clone. V gene TRBV19 combines with J gene TRBJ1-1, with 7 bases identical to TRBD1. Germline V gives CDR1 LNHDA, CDR2 SQIVND (reference sequence). V was pared by 4 bases and J by 1 base, with 6 bases of the junction left unmatched. The length of the CDR3 is 15 residues. DNA of the CDR3: TGTGCCAGTAGTACCCTGGACAGGCCGAACACTGAAGCTTTCTTT. It translates to CASSTLDRPNTEAFF.